The sample holds a few counts of the clone carrying this TCR beta chain. Different DNA sequences within this sample yield the same CDR3. Original processing methods: Counts of nucleated cells, estimated from reference gene primer amplification, were obtained. The assay was immunoSEQ multiplex PCR, and TCRdb's table has in-frame clones only and misses some. V and J calls plus clone size are reproduced from that table; the DNA served to infer D and trimming. The data show 120,000 or so clones, approximately 90% seen once. These data originate in a study of blood T cell repertoires in COVID-19. Study as a whole: T cells, B-cell-depleted T cells, or PBMCs provided the cDNA or gDNA that served as material.

This TCR was recovered from a man aged 45-60 years with acute or convalescent COVID-19. The sample taken for sequencing was peripheral blood.

Here the CDR3 reads CASSQDRGQGDEQYF. CDR3 nucleotides: TGCGCCAGCAGCCAAGATCGTGGACAGGGCGACGAGCAGTACTTC. V and J are TRBV4-3 and TRBJ2-7; 8 nucleotides line up with TRBD1. This CDR3 contains 15 residues. V lost 0 bases to trimming and J lost 5 bases; unmatched junction nucleotides: 6. The germline V gene has CDR1 LGHNA and CDR2 YSLEER.